The clone carrying this T cell receptor (beta chain) has at least ten counts. At one end, the junction sequence differs from germline, possibly due to a read error. The data originate from a study of human T cells and chemical hapten exposure. Before extraction, the whole blood was not fractionated, and total RNA was taken from it. Germline V CDR1 and CDR2: SGHRS, YFSETQ. This CDR3 has 13 amino acids. TCRdb reprocessed the 5' RACE reads via MiXCR and lists one record per CDR3 protein. This sample has about 140,000 distinct CDR3 sequences, with around 4% found just once. The TCR sequence derives from a female donor in good health. The chain uses TRBV5-1 and TRBJ2-3; tentatively, D is TRBD1 (6 bases). In DNA form, the CDR3 reads TGTGCCAGCTCACCAACAGGGACAGATACGCAGTATTTT. Translating it yields CASSPTGTDTQYF.